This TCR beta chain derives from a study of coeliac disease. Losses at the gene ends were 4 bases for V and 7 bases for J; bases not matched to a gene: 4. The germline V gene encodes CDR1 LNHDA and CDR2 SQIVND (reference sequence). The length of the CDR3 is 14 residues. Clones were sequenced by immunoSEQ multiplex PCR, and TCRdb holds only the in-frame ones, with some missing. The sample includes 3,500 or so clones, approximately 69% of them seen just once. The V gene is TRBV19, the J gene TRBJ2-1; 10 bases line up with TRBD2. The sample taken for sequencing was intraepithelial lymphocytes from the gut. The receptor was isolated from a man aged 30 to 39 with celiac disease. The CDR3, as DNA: TGTGCCAGTAGTAATAGCGGGAGGACGAATGAGCAGTTCTTC. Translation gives CASSNSGRTNEQFF.